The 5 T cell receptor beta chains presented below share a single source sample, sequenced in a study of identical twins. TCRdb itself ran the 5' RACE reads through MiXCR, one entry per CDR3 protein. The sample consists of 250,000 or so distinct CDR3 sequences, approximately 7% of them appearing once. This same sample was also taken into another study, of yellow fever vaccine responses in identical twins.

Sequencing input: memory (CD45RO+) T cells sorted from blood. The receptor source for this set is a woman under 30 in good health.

The CDR3 DNA sequence: TGTGCCAGCAGCCAAGTCGTGGATTACAATGAGCAGTTCTTC. The encoded protein is CASSQVVDYNEQFF. The chain is built from TRBV4-2 and TRBJ2-1; D is uncertain. Germline CDR1 and CDR2: LGHNA and YNFKEQ. This CDR3 is built from 14 residues. V lost 1 base and J 4 bases, leaving 8 bases between the germline ends.

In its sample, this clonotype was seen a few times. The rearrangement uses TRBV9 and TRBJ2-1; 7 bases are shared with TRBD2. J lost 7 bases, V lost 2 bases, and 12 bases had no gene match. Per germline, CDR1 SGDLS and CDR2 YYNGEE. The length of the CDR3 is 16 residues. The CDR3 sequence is CASSVSSGAGGNEQFF. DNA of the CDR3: TGTGCCAGCAGCGTCTCTAGCGGAGCTGGGGGGAATGAGCAGTTCTTC.

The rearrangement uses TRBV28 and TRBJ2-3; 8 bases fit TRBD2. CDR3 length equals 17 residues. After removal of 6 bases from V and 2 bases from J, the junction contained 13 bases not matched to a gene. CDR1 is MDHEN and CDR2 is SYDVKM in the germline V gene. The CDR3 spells CASSSRGGGRTTDTQYF. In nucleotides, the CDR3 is TGTGCCAGCAGCTCCCGGGGGGGGGGGCGGACCACAGATACGCAGTATTTT. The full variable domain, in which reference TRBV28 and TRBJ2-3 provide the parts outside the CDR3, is DVKVTQSSRYLVKRTGEKVFLECVQDMDHENMFWYRQDPGLGLRLIYFSYDVKMKEKGDIPEGYSVSREKKERFSLILESASTNQTSMYLCASSSRGGGRTTDTQYFGPGTRLTVL.

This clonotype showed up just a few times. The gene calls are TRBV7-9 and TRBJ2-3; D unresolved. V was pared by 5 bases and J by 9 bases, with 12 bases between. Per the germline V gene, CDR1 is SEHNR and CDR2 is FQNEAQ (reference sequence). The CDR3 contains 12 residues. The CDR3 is CASSTGRNTQYF. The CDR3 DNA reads TGTGCCAGCAGCACCGGACGGAACACGCAGTATTTT.

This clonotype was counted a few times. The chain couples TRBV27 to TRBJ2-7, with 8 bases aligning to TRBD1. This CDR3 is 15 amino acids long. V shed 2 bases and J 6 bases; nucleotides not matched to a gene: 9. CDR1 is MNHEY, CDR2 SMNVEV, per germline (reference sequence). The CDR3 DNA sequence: TGTGCCAGCAGTTTAGGGCAGGGGGCTATGACCGAGCAGTACTTC. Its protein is CASSLGQGAMTEQYF.